What follows are 7 T cell receptor beta chains derived from one specimen sequenced in a study of blood T cell repertoires in COVID-19. Clones were read by immunoSEQ multiplex PCR, and TCRdb kept only the in-frame ones, dropping some. The repertoire holds 45,000 to 50,000 clones, with approximately 87% as singletons. The source material was peripheral blood. The receptors stem from a human donor in a cohort sampled during active COVID-19.

The chain couples TRBV24-1 to TRBJ2-3; 10 positions match TRBD1. Germline loops: CDR1 KGHDR, CDR2 SFDVKD. The ends lost 3 bases at V and 6 bases at J; junction bases unmatched: 11. The CDR3 has 17 residues. CDR3 coding DNA: TGTGCCACCAGTGATCCCCGACAGGGGGCGGGGAGGGATACGCAGTATTTT. As protein: CATSDPRQGAGRDTQYF.

The chain has TRBV21-1 and TRBJ1-6. TRBV21-1 is labeled a pseudogene. The CDR3 runs to 14 residues. The CDR3 region has the DNA TGTGCCAGCATCGGAGGGACTTTTAATTCACCCCTCCACTTT. Its translation is CASIGGTFNSPLHF.

The chain is built from TRBV3-1 (or the pseudogene TRBV3-2) and TRBJ2-2; D is unclear. This CDR3 spans 11 amino acids. V lost 2 bases and J 7 bases, leaving 2 bases between the germline ends. Germline CDR1 reads LGHDT; CDR2 reads YNNKEL (reference sequence). The CDR3 loop reads CASSQYGELFF. For the CDR3, the DNA is TGTGCCAGCAGCCAATACGGGGAGCTGTTTTTT.

This clone was counted a single time. Other nucleotide sequences from this sample produce the same CDR3. This chain joins TRBV7-8 and TRBJ2-7; 11 bases agree with TRBD1. Trimming removed 0 bases from V and 4 bases from J; junction bases left unmatched: 2. Germline assignment: CDR1 SGHVS and CDR2 FQNEAQ. The length of the CDR3 is 15 residues. CDR3 region: CASSLAGDRGYEQYF. Here the CDR3 DNA reads TGTGCCAGCAGCTTAGCCGGGGACAGGGGGTACGAGCAGTACTTC.

CDR3 sequence reads: CASTSGGPGKETQYF. The CDR3 DNA reads TGTGCCAGCACTAGCGGGGGCCCGGGGAAAGAGACCCAGTACTTC. This chain connects TRBV6-4 to TRBJ2-5, with 10 bases identical to TRBD2. The length of the CDR3 is 15 residues. Germline assignment: CDR1 MRHNA and CDR2 SNTAGT. V was pared by 7 bases and J by 3 bases, with 8 bases of the junction left unmatched.

The chain has TRBV19 and TRBJ1-3; no firm D call. V was cut by 6 bases and J by 0 bases, with 9 bases left in between. The CDR3 consists of 14 residues. Germline V CDR1 and CDR2: LNHDA, SQIVND (reference sequence). CDR3 nucleotide sequence: TGTGCCAGTAGGGACTCCCGCTCTGGAAACACCATATATTTT. Amino acids: CASRDSRSGNTIYF.

V gene TRBV13 combines with J gene TRBJ2-3; no reliable D call. The CDR3 covers 13 residues. Trimming stripped 5 bases from V and 1 base from J, with 7 bases between. CDR1 and CDR2 (germline): PRHDT, FYEKMQ (reference sequence). The CDR3 DNA is TGTGCCAGCAGCAGAGGTGGCACAGATACGCAGTATTTT. This gives the protein CASSRGGTDTQYF.